These 23 T cell receptor beta chains were sequenced from one sample in a study of blood T cell repertoires in COVID-19. Profiled with immunoSEQ multiplex PCR; TCRdb holds only in-frame clones, not every one. Counted here are roughly 370,000 clones, around nine tenths occurring once; the ten biggest clones make up around 10%. Input material: PBMCs or T cells enriched from blood (not recorded which). These receptors all come from a woman in her forties or fifties who had recovered from COVID-19.

This clone was recorded once. This rearrangement joins TRBV7-9 to TRBJ1-3, with D tentatively TRBD1 (6 bases). The CDR3 covers 19 residues. Trimming took 2 bases from V and 5 from J, leaving 25 bases between them. From germline, CDR1 is SEHNR and CDR2 FQNEAQ (reference sequence). Written as DNA, the CDR3 is TGTGCCAGCAGCTTACGGTTACAGGGTTTTTCCCTTGTCAGAAACACCATATATTTT. Translating gives CASSLRLQGFSLVRNTIYF.

This sequence joins TRBV7-9 and TRBJ1-2, with TRBD1 matching 7 bases. This CDR3 region has 11 residues. Per germline, CDR1 SEHNR and CDR2 FQNEAQ (reference sequence). Unmatched junction bases numbered 4, after V lost 5 bases and J lost 10 bases. The CDR3 region has the DNA TGTGCCAGCAGCCGACAGGGCGTCTACACCTTC. It specifies CASSRQGVYTF.

The rearrangement joins TRBV27 to TRBJ2-1; 10 bases are a match to TRBD2. The V gene end was trimmed by 6 bases and the J gene end by 7 bases; junction bases not matched to a gene: 6. This CDR3 contains 14 residues. Germline assignment: CDR1 MNHEY and CDR2 SMNVEV (reference sequence). DNA of the CDR3: TGTGCCAGCAGCAGCGGGGGGGCCCGGAATGAGCAGTTCTTC. Translation gives CASSSGGARNEQFF.

J is TRBJ1-2 and V is TRBV5-1; the D is unclear. Germline loops: CDR1 SGHRS, CDR2 YFSETQ. This CDR3 spans 16 amino acids. V was shortened by 0 bases and J by 4 bases, with 16 bases between the two germline ends. In nucleotides, the CDR3 is TGCGCCAGCAGCTTGGAAAGTAGAGGGCTGGTCTATGGCTACACCTTC. Residues: CASSLESRGLVYGYTF.

This chain joins TRBV12-5 and TRBJ1-6; D call uncertain. This CDR3 has 13 amino acids. With 1 base removed from V and 10 bases from J, the gap between germline ends came to 8 bases. Looked up from germline, CDR1 is LGHNT and CDR2 is FRNRAP. The CDR3 loop reads CASGLDTKSPLHF. The CDR3 DNA follows: TGTGCTAGTGGTTTGGATACAAAATCACCCCTCCACTTT.

V is TRBV6-5 and J is TRBJ1-5; the match to TRBD1 covers 8 bases. Germline V gene lookup returns CDR1 MNHEY and CDR2 SVGAGI. This CDR3 spans 15 amino acids. Unmatched junction bases numbered 5, after V lost 5 bases and J lost 2 bases. The CDR3 protein is CASSPTGGGNQPQHF. CDR3 sequence (DNA): TGTGCCAGCAGTCCTACAGGGGGAGGCAATCAGCCCCAGCATTTT.

V and J are TRBV28 and TRBJ1-1, with D possibly TRBD1 on 6 matching bases. V lost 11 bases to trimming and J lost 0 bases, with 22 bases between them. This CDR3 has 16 amino acids. From germline, CDR1 is MDHEN and CDR2 SYDVKM. The CDR3 loop is CALLPPLTGLNTEAFF. In DNA form, the CDR3 reads TGTGCCTTACTACCCCCCTTAACAGGGTTGAACACTGAAGCTTTCTTT.

The chain is built from TRBV27 and TRBJ2-1; 15 bases align to TRBD2. V shed 7 bases, J shed 8 bases, and the junction held 9 bases outside the gene matches. CDR3 length: 16 residues. The germline gives CDR1 MNHEY, CDR2 SMNVEV (reference sequence). CDR3 sequence reads: CASTFRTSGGADEQFF. CDR3 nucleotide sequence: TGTGCCAGCACTTTTCGGACTAGCGGGGGGGCCGATGAGCAGTTCTTC.

V gene TRBV2 combines with J gene TRBJ2-1; 13 positions match TRBD2. The CDR3 is 19 residues long. Germline CDR1 is SNHLY and CDR2 is FYNNEI. V shed 6 bases and J 5 bases; nucleotides not matched to a gene: 16. Written as DNA, the CDR3 is TGTGCCAGCAGAAAGGTGGGCACCGGGACTAGCGGGGAACACAATGAGCAGTTCTTC. This sequence encodes CASRKVGTGTSGEHNEQFF.

V is TRBV6-5 and J is TRBJ2-7; 11 bases align to TRBD2. Losses at the gene ends were 0 bases for V and 2 bases for J; bases not matched to a gene: 3. This CDR3 comprises 16 residues. The germline gives CDR1 MNHEY, CDR2 SVGAGI. The CDR3 DNA sequence: TGTGCCAGCAGTTACTCGGGGGGACTAGCGGCCTACGAGCAGTACTTC. Translated: CASSYSGGLAAYEQYF.

For this clone: As the CDR3 is not closed by the conserved phenylalanine or tryptophan, this likely results from a read error. The DNA is omitted, as the CDR3 cannot be located on it reliably, and the CDR3 follows TCRdb's listing. CDR3: CASSQDSGRGWWL. The genes are TRBV3-1 (or the pseudogene TRBV3-2) and TRBJ2-7; TRBD2 is the table's D call and was not checked against the DNA. The CDR3 has 13 residues if both end residues are counted. Germline CDR1 and CDR2: LGHDT and YNNKEL (reference sequence).

This clone appeared a single time. The chain couples TRBV4-1 to TRBJ2-1; 8 bases are a match to TRBD2. V shed 3 bases, J shed 2 bases, and the junction held 9 bases outside the gene matches. The CDR3 loop spans 17 amino acids. Germline values: CDR1 MGHRA, CDR2 YSYEKL. The CDR3 loop is CASSQTLTSGPYNEQFF. CDR3 sequence (DNA): TGCGCCAGCAGCCAGACGCTAACTAGCGGACCCTACAATGAGCAGTTCTTC.

The rearrangement links TRBV18 to TRBJ2-1, with TRBD1 identical over 9 bases. The CDR3 extends over 14 amino acids. Germline V gene sequence: CDR1 KGHSH, CDR2 LQKENI. V lost 3 bases to trimming and J lost 7 bases; unmatched junction nucleotides: 4. The CDR3 nucleotides are TGTGCCAGCTCACCCCGGGACAGGGTGAATGAGCAGTTCTTC. It is translated as CASSPRDRVNEQFF.

Comment on this clone: Distinct nucleotide sequences in the sample also encode this CDR3. The V and J genes are TRBV6-5 and TRBJ1-5; 8 bases line up with TRBD1. V gave up 6 bases and J gave up 2 bases; unmatched junction bases: 3. The CDR3 is made up of 14 amino acids. Germline CDR1 MNHEY, CDR2 SVGAGI. The CDR3 here is CASSQDRGNQPQHF. The CDR3 region has the DNA TGTGCCAGCAGCCAGGACAGGGGCAATCAGCCCCAGCATTTT.

The V call is TRBV30, the J call TRBJ1-6; 7 bases are a match to TRBD1. Germline trimming cut 8 bases from V and 5 bases from J; bases unmatched to any gene: 6. Germline-derived CDR1 and CDR2 are GTSNPN and SVGIG (reference sequence). The CDR3 is 13 amino acids. The CDR3 DNA reads TGTGCCCGCCACAGGGGAGATAATTCACCCCTCCACTTT. This translates into CARHRGDNSPLHF. Drawing the rest from reference TRBV30 and TRBJ1-6, the complete variable domain is SQTIHQWPATLVQPVGSPLSLECTVEGTSNPNLYWYRQAAGRGLQLLFYSVGIGQISSEVPQNLSASRPQDRQFILSSKKLLLSDSGFYLCARHRGDNSPLHFGNGTRLTVT.

The V and J genes are TRBV5-1 and TRBJ2-1; TRBD1 agrees at 7 bases. J gave up 5 bases and V 6 bases, and 14 bases lay outside the gene matches. The CDR3 loop spans 16 amino acids. CDR1 is SGHRS, CDR2 YFSETQ, per germline. The CDR3 reads CASNEGQGVLDNEQFF. The DNA of the CDR3 is TGCGCCAGCAACGAAGGGCAGGGGGTGTTGGACAATGAGCAGTTCTTC.

The rearrangement joins TRBV5-1 to TRBJ1-3; a weak D match, TRBD1 (5 bases). The V and J ends lost 3 bases and 0 bases respectively, with 13 bases between them. CDR1 SGHRS and CDR2 YFSETQ come from the germline V gene. The CDR3 loop spans 16 amino acids. Written as DNA, the CDR3 is TGCGCCAGCAGCTCCAGGGTTCAGGCCTCTGGAAACACCATATATTTT. Its protein product is CASSSRVQASGNTIYF.

This clone was seen just once. The J gene is TRBJ1-1, the V gene TRBV10-3, with D perhaps matching TRBD1 (5 bases). The germline V and J ends were trimmed by 3 bases and 7 bases, with 12 bases remaining between them. CDR1 is ENHRY, CDR2 SYGVKD, per germline. This CDR3 has 13 amino acids. The CDR3 DNA reads as TGTGCCATCAGTGAAGGGGTAGCAGGTGAAGCTTTCTTT. Encoded protein: CAISEGVAGEAFF.

The J gene is TRBJ2-3, the V gene TRBV7-2, with TRBD1 matching 7 bases. CDR3 length: 15 amino acids. The ends lost 0 bases at V and 4 bases at J; junction bases unmatched: 4. From germline, CDR1 is SGHTA and CDR2 FQGNSA. This CDR3 reads CASSLAGGSADTQYF. For the CDR3, the DNA is TGTGCCAGCAGCTTAGCAGGGGGCTCGGCAGATACGCAGTATTTT.

The V gene is TRBV12-3 or TRBV12-4, the J gene TRBJ2-7, with 8 bases identical to TRBD1. V was pared by 5 bases and J by 7 bases, with 4 bases of the junction left unmatched. The length of the CDR3 is 12 residues. The CDR3: CASSHRQGEQYF. The CDR3, as DNA: TGTGCCAGCAGTCATCGACAGGGGGAGCAGTACTTC.

The chain couples TRBV28 to TRBJ2-7; 10 positions match TRBD1. J was trimmed by 2 bases and V by 7 bases; bases with no gene match: 8. The germline V gene encodes CDR1 MDHEN and CDR2 SYDVKM. The CDR3 has 15 amino acids. The DNA of the CDR3 is TGTGCCAGCATCGGAGCCGGGACAGGGGCCTACGAGCAGTACTTC. It is translated as CASIGAGTGAYEQYF.

V is TRBV19 and J is TRBJ1-1; unclear D gene. The CDR3 is 15 residues long. Germline CDR1 is LNHDA and CDR2 is SQIVND (reference sequence). V lost 3 bases and J lost 1, with 12 bases in between. Here the CDR3 reads CASSIGGQTNTEAFF. In DNA, the CDR3 is TGTGCCAGTAGTATCGGAGGCCAGACGAACACTGAAGCTTTCTTT.

The rearrangement links TRBV3-1 (or the pseudogene TRBV3-2) to TRBJ2-1; 9 positions match TRBD2. Germline V gene data show CDR1 as LGHDT and CDR2 as YNNKEL (reference sequence). The CDR3 loop spans 15 amino acids. V gave up 4 bases and J gave up 3 bases; unmatched junction bases: 4. The DNA of the CDR3 is TGTGCCAGCAGCCGCGGGGGGGCCTTCTACAATGAGCAGTTCTTC. As protein: CASSRGGAFYNEQFF.